This paragraph reports one TCR beta chain. Its binding antigen is unknown. The record has no base qualities; no much larger clone is one base away. These data belong to a study of T cell clones after liver transplantation (dated by TCRdb to between 2018 and 2021). As for the study more broadly: ITN030ST, the source of the samples, was a randomized trial that attempted immunosuppression withdrawal within 2 years of liver transplantation. Third party-reactive TCRbeta sequences were also identified from pre-transplant MLRs to serve as an antigen-independent comparator for donor-reactive sequences. Blood samples were taken pre-transplant, pre-randomization before withdrawal, and post-randomization after full withdrawal or failed withdrawal. Donor-reactive T cell clones were identified using TCRbeta sequencing after a pre-transplant mixed lymphocyte reaction and were then followed in post-transplant blood. Subjects received no induction therapy and standard immunosuppression until randomization at 12-24 months post-transplant. Tolerance was defined as complete withdrawal of immunosuppression for at least one year without a rise in liver enzymes beyond twice the upper limit of normal. Three of the eight recipients were HCV-positive; the others were transplanted for non-autoimmune, non-viral indications. A cohort of 8 liver transplant recipients was studied, of whom 3 were classified as tolerant and 5 as non-tolerant. Overall study outcomes, separate from this receptor: The decline in donor-reactive sequences exceeded the decline in third party-reactive sequences, suggesting partial antigen-specific deletion that was unrelated to withdrawal success. Low numbers of available donor cells limited the measurable donor-reactive repertoire in a couple of subjects. A significant post-transplant decrease in circulating donor-reactive CD4 TCRbeta sequences was observed in most of the 8 subjects, irrespective of tolerance or HCV status. Because of small, heterogeneous patient numbers and non-standardized post-transplant time points, the conclusions were only preliminary. When repertoire turnover was taken into account, detection of donor-reactive sequences was significantly reduced in 7 of 8 subjects for CD4 and in 8 of 8 subjects for CD8. Because allograft tissue specimens were not available, migration of donor-reactive T cells into the graft, rather than deletion, may have occurred.

Using immunoSEQ, frozen genomic DNA was subjected to high-throughput TCRbeta CDR3 sequencing, a process that included PCR amplification, mapping, bias correction and internal controls. The paper's processing steps were these. Productive rearrangements were retained, and unique TCRbeta sequences were defined by the CDR3 nucleotide sequence together with the V and J gene. For classification of a sequence as donor-reactive, at least 5-fold expansion in CFSE-low cells relative to unstimulated pre-transplant cells and a frequency of at least 0.01% were required. Minimum frequency thresholds were set for each subject on the basis of the unstimulated sample with the lowest template count, so that a detection power of at least 90% was ensured. Jensen-Shannon divergence between the top 1000 TCRbeta sequences post-transplant and pre-transplant was used to measure repertoire turnover. Two-sided Fisher's exact tests were used to test for changes in how often donor-reactive sequences were detected. Held by TCRdb, this immuneACCESS table contains in-frame sequences only and omits some clones. Under half of the omission traces to an unresolved V gene where checked; the cause of the rest is unknown. V, J and clone size derive from that table, while D and trimming were established from the DNA sequence. For this sample there are 65,000 to 80,000 clones; approximately 80% appear just once. The ten biggest clones cover approximately 0.6% of the sample.

Trimming at the junction amounts to 0 bases on V and 5 bases on J, and the germline ends lie 14 bases apart. The germline V gene sets CDR1 to SGHRS and CDR2 to YFSETQ. From the cysteine up to the phenylalanine, the CDR3 has a length of 15 residues. Left in the record is the CDR3 DNA by itself, 45 bases read in frame from the first base. The time point label, read with the paper, signifies: pre-transplant. Unstimulated PBMCs, after thawing, were stained for CD3, CD4 and CD8 and then FACS-sorted into CD3+CD4+ and CD3+CD8+ populations. Each of the 8 studied subjects was randomized to immunosuppression withdrawal. The Qiagen DNeasy Blood and Tissue Kit was used for isolation of genomic DNA.

This receptor was identified in a human donor who received a liver transplant. This receptor chain uses TRBV5-1 and TRBJ1-1; TRBD1 is possibly the D segment (5 matching bases). Sequenced material: CD4+ T cells from blood, taken before liver transplant. The CDR3 protein is CASSLVRGSGTEAFF. The bases are TGCGCCAGCAGCTTGGTAAGGGGAAGTGGAACTGAAGCTTTCTTT.